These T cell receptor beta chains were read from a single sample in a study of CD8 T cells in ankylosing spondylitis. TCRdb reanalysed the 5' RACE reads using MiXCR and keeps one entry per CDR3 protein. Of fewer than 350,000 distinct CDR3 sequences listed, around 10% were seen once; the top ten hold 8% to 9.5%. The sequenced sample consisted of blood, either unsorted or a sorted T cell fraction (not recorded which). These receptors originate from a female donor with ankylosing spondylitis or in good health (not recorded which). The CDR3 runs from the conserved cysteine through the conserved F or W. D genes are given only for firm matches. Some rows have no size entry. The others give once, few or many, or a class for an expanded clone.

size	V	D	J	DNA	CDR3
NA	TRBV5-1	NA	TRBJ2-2	TGCGCCAGCAGATTGGATGGGGCGAACACCGGGGAGCTGTTTTTT	CASRLDGANTGELFF
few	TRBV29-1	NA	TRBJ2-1	TGCAGCGTTCCCAGGGGGGGGTTGATTAGGAGTGAGCAGTTCTTC	CSVPRGGLIRSEQFF
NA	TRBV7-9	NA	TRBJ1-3	TGTGCCAGCAGCCCGACAGCCCAGCGCGCCGGAAACACCATATATTTT	CASSPTAQRAGNTIYF
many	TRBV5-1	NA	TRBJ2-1	TGCGCCAGCAGCTTGGAAGTGATCGGAGAAGGGCAGTTCTTC	CASSLEVIGEGQFF
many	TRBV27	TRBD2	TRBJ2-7	TGTGCCAGCAGTTTAGGAACTGGGAGGGTGTCCTACGAGCAGTACTTC	CASSLGTGRVSYEQYF
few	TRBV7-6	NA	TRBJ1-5	TGTGCCAGCAGCTCCGGGGGGGGTGGCAATCAGCCCCAGCATTTT	CASSSGGGGNQPQHF
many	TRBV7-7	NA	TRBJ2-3	TGTGCTAGCAGCCAAGACAGAAACACAGATACGCAGTATTTT	CASSQDRNTDTQYF
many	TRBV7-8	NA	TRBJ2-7	TGTGCCAGCAGCTCAACCTCATCCCTCGAGCAGTACTTC	CASSSTSSLEQYF
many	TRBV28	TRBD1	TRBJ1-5	TGTGCCAGCAGACGAACAGGGGGTTACTTCCAGCCCCAGCATTTT	CASRRTGGYFQPQHF
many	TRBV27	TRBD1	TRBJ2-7	TGTGCCAGCGCTCCCGGGACAGGGGGGAGAAACGAGCAGTACTTC	CASAPGTGGRNEQYF
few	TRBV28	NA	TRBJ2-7	TGTGCCAGCAGTTACGTCGACAGACCCTACGAGCAGTACTTC	CASSYVDRPYEQYF
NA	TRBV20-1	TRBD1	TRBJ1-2	TGCAGTGCCCTTCACCGGGACAGGGATCGCTATGGCTACACCTTC	CSALHRDRDRYGYTF
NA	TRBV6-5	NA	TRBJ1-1	TGTGCCAGCAGTTACCTAGGGGCTGAAGCTTTCTTT	CASSYLGAEAFF
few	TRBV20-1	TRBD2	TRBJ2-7	TGCAGTGCTAGAGACCCCCCGACTAGCGGGAGAGGTTCCTTCACTTACGAGCAGTACTTC	CSARDPPTSGRGSFTYEQYF
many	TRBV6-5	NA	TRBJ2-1	TGTGCCAGCAGTTACTCCGATCATGAGCAGTTCTTC	CASSYSDHEQFF
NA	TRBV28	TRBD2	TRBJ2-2	TGTGCCAGCAGTTTATTTCAGGGGACTAGCGGGAGGAGAACCGGGGAGCTGTTTTTT	CASSLFQGTSGRRTGELFF
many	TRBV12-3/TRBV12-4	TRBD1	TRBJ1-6	TGTGCCAGCAGTCCATCACAGGGGGCACATTCACCCCTCCACTTT	CASSPSQGAHSPLHF
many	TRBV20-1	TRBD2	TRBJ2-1	TGCAGTGCCCTAGGACTAGCGGGAGGGTACAATGAGCAGTTCTTC	CSALGLAGGYNEQFF
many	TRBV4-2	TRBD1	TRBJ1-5	TGTGCCAGCAGCGCACACAGGGGGGGGAATGGTCAGCCCCAGCATTTT	CASSAHRGGNGQPQHF
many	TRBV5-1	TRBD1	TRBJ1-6	TGCGCCAGCAGCCCGGGACAGCCGCGGGCACCCCTCCACTTT	CASSPGQPRAPLHF
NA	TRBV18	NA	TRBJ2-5	TGTGCCAGCTCACCGGGTGGGGTGAGACAAGAGACCCAGTACTTC	CASSPGGVRQETQYF
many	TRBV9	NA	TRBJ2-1	TGTGCCAGCAGCGTAGATGGGACGGGAAACAATGAGCAGTTCTTC	CASSVDGTGNNEQFF
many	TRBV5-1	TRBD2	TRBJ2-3	TGCGCCAGCAGATCATCCGGCGGGGGGGCCGCAGATACGCAGTATTTT	CASRSSGGGAADTQYF
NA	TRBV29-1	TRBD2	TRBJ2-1	TGCAGCGCCATAACTAGCGGGAGGGCCTTAGGCAATGAGCAGTTCTTC	CSAITSGRALGNEQFF
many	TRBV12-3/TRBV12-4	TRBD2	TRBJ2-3	TGTGCCAGCAGTACTGGGACTAGCGGGAGGGTTGCAGCGCAGTATTTT	CASSTGTSGRVAAQYF
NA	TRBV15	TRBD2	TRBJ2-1	TGTGCCACCAGCAGAGAGCTAGCGGGCCGACCTCTCAATGAGCAGTTCTTC	CATSRELAGRPLNEQFF
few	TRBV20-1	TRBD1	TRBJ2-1	TGCAGTGCGTACAGGGGCAGGGTTGGGTTCTTC	CSAYRGRVGFF
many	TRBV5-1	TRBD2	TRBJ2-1	TGCGCCAGCAGCTCTAACCCTAGCGGTAGCTCCTACAATGAGCAGTTCTTC	CASSSNPSGSSYNEQFF
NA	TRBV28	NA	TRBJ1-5	TGTGCCAGCAGAGTGGGTGGGCAGCCCCAGCATTTT	CASRVGGQPQHF
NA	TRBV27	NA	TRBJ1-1	TGTGCCAGCAGTTTCTCGGACAGCTTACGATACCCGAACACTGAAGCTTTCTTT	CASSFSDSLRYPNTEAFF
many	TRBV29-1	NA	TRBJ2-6	TGCAGCGTGGCCGGGACTCCTCTCTCTGGGGCCAACGTCCTGACTTTC	CSVAGTPLSGANVLTF
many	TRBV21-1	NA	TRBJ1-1	TGTGCCAGCAGCGTCCACAGGGGGCGTAGGGAAGCTTTCTTT	CASSVHRGRREAFF
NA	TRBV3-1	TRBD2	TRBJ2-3	TGTGCCAGCAGCCACCCACCGGGGCTAGCGGGAGTTAATACGCAGTATTTT	CASSHPPGLAGVNTQYF
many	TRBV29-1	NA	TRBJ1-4	TGCAGCGTTGATGGTGGGCCCGATAGAGAAAAACTGTTTTTT	CSVDGGPDREKLFF
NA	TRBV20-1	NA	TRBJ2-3	TGCAGTGCTAGAGATGCGGGCACACGCACAGATACGCAGTATTTT	CSARDAGTRTDTQYF
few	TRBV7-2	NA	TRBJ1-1	TGTGCCAGCAGCTTTCCATTGGGAGGGCATATCACTGAAGCTTTCTTT	CASSFPLGGHITEAFF
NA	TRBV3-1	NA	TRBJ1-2	TGTGCCAGCAGCTCCGGGACCGTTGGAGGGCTTGGCTACACCTTC	CASSSGTVGGLGYTF